This section outlines one T cell receptor (beta chain) sequence together with its context. This specimen comes from a study of blood T cell repertoires in COVID-19. Study at large: COVID-19 samples from acute and convalescent phases originated in the United States, Italy and Spain.

Generated by immunoSEQ multiplex PCR, the TCRdb table keeps only in-frame clones and is missing some. This table has over 150,000 clones, less than 95% appearing once. This CDR3 spans 13 amino acids. V lost 11 bases, J lost 6 bases, and 17 bases lay in between. This sequence originates from a man in his fifties with acute or convalescent COVID-19. Specimen: peripheral blood. The J gene is TRBJ1-5, the V gene TRBV12-3 or TRBV12-4; TRBD1 might be the D (5 bases). DNA for the CDR3: TGTGCCTCAAGTCCTACAACAGGTCAGCCCCAGCATTTT. Amino acids: CASSPTTGQPQHF.